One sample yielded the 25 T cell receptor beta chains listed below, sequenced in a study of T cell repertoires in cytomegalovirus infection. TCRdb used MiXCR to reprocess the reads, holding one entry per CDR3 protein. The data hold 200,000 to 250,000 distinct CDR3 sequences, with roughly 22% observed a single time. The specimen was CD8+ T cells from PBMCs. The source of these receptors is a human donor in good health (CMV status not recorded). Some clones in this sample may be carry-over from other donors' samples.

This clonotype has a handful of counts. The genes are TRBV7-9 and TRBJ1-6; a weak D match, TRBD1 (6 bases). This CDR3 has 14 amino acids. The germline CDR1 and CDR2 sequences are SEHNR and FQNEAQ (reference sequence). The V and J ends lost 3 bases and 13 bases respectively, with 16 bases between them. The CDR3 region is CASSFIRTADPLHF. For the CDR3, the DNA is TGTGCCAGCAGCTTTATTAGGACAGCGGATCCCCTCCACTTT.

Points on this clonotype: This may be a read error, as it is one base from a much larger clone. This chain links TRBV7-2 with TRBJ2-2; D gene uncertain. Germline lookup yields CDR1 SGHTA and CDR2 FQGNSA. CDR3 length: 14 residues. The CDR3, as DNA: TGTGCCAGCAGCGCACCTTTAAACACCGTGGAGCTGTTTTTT. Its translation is CASSAPLNTVELFF.

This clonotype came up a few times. The CDR3 nucleotides read TGTGCCATCAGTGAGAGTAACGAGCAGTACTTC. Protein: CAISESNEQYF. J is TRBJ2-7 and V is TRBV10-3, with D unclear. This CDR3 has 11 residues. The V end was cut by 2 bases, the J end by 5 bases, with 4 bases between. CDR1 and CDR2 from the germline V gene are ENHRY and SYGVKD.

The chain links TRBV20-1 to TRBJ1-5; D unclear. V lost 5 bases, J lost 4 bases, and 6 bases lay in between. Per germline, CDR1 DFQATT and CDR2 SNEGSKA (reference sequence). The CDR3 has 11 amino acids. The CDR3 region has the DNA TGCAGTGCTGGTCTTAATCAGCCCCAGCATTTT. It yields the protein CSAGLNQPQHF.

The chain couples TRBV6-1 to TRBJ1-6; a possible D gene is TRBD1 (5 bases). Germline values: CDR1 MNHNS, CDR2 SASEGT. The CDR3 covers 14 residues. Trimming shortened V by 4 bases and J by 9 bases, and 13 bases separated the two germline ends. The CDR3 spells CASSVLGGGSPLHF. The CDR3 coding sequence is TGTGCCAGCAGTGTGCTGGGGGGTGGTTCACCCCTCCACTTT.

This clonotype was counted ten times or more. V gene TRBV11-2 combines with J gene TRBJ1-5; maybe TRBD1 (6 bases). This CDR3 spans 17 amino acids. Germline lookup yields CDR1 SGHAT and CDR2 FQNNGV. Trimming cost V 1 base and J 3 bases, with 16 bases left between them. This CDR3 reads CASSLGFGQGNNQPQHF. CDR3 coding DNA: TGTGCCAGCAGCTTAGGTTTCGGGCAGGGGAACAATCAGCCCCAGCATTTT. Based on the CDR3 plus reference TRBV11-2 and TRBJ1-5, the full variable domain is EAGVAQSPRYKIIEKRQSVAFWCNPISGHATLYWYQQILGQGPKLLIQFQNNGVVDDSQLPKDRFSAERLKGVDSTLKIQPAKLEDSAVYLCASSLGFGQGNNQPQHFGDGTRLSIL.

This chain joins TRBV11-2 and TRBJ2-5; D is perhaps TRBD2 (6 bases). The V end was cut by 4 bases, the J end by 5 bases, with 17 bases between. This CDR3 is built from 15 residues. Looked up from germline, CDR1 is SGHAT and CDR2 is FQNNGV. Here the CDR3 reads CASSSIWGGGETQYF. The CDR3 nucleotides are TGTGCCAGCAGCTCTATCTGGGGAGGAGGGGAGACCCAGTACTTC.

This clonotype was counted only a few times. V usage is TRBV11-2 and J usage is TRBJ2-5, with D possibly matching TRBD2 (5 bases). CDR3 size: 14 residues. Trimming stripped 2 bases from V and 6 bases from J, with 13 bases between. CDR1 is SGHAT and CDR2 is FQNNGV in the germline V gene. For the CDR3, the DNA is TGTGCCAGCAGCTTACTAGCTCAAGTGAAGACCCAGTACTTC. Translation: CASSLLAQVKTQYF.

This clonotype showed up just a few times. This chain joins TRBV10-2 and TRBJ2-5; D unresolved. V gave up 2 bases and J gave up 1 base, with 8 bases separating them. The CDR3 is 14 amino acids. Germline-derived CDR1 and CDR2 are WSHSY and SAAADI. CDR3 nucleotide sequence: TGCGCCAGCAGTGAGGTTCAGGCCCAAGAGACCCAGTACTTC. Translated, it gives CASSEVQAQETQYF.

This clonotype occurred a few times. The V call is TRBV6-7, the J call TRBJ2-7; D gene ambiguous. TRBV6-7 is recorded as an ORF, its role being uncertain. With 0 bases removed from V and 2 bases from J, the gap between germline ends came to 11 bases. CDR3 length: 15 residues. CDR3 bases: TGTGCCAGCAGTTACTCGACGCGGTCTGCCTACGAGCAGTACTTC. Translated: CASSYSTRSAYEQYF.

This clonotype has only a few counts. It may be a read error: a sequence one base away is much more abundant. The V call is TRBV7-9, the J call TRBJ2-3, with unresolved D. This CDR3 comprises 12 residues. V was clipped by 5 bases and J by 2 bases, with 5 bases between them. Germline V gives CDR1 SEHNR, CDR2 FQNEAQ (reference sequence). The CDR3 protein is CASSPDTDTQYF. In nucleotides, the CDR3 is TGTGCCAGCAGCCCAGACACAGATACGCAGTATTTT.

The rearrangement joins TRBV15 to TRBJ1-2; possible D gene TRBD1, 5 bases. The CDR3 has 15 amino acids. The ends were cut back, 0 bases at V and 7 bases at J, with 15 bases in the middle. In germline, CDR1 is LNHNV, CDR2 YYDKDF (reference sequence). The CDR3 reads CATSRDRVGDRGYTF. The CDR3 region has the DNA TGTGCCACCAGCAGAGATCGAGTGGGGGATCGTGGCTACACCTTC. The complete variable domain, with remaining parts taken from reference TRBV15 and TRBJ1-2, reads DAMVIQNPRYQVTQFGKPVTLSCSQTLNHNVMYWYQQKSSQAPKLLFHYYDKDFNNEADTPDNFQSRRPNTSFCFLDIRSPGLGDTAMYLCATSRDRVGDRGYTFGSGTRLTVV.

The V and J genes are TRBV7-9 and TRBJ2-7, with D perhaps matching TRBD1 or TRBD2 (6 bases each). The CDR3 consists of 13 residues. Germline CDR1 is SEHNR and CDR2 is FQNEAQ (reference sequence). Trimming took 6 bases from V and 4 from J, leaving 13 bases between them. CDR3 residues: CASSPRGEYEQYF. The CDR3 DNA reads TGTGCCAGCAGTCCAAGGGGGGAGTACGAGCAGTACTTC.

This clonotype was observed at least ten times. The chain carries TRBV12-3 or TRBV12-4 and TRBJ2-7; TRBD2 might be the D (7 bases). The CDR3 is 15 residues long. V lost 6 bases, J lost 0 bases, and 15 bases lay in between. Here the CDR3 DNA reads TGTGCCAGCAGCCCGGGAGGACAGTCCTCCTACGAGCAGTACTTC. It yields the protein CASSPGGQSSYEQYF.

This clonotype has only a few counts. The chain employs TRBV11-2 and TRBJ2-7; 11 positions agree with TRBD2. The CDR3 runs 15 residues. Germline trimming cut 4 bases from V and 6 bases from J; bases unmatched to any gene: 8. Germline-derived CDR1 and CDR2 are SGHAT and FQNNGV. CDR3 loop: CASSSPLAGEGEQYF. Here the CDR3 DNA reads TGTGCCAGCAGCTCTCCACTAGCGGGGGAAGGCGAGCAGTACTTC.

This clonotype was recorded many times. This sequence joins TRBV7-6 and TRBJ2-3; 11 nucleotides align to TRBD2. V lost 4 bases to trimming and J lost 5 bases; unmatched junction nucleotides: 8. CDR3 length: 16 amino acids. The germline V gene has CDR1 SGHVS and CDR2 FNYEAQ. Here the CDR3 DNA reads TGTGCCAGCAGCTCTAGCGGGGGGTCCTTCGGAGATACGCAGTATTTT. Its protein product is CASSSSGGSFGDTQYF.

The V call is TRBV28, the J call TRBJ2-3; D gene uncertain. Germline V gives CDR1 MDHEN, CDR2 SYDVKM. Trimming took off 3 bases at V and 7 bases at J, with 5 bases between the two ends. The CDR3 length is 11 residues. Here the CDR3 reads CASSFMNTQYF. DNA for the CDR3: TGTGCCAGCAGTTTTATGAATACGCAGTATTTT.

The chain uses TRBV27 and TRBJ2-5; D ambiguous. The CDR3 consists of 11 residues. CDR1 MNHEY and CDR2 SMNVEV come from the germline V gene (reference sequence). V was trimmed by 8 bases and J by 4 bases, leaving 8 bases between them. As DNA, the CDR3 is TGTGCCAGCGTCGATATAGAGACCCAGTACTTC. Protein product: CASVDIETQYF.

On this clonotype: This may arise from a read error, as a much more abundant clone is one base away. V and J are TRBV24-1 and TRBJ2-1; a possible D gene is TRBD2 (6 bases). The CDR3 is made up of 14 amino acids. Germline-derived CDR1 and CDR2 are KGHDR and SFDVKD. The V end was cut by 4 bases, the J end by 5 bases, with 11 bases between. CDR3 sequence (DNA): TGTGCCACCAGTGACTGGGGCGGGAACAATGAGCAGTTCTTC. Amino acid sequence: CATSDWGGNNEQFF.

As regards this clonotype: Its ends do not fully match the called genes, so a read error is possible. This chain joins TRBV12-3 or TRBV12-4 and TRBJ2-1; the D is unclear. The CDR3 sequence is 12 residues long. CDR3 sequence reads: CVSVDIYNEQFF. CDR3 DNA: TGTGTCAGCGTAGACATCTACAATGAGCAGTTCTTC.

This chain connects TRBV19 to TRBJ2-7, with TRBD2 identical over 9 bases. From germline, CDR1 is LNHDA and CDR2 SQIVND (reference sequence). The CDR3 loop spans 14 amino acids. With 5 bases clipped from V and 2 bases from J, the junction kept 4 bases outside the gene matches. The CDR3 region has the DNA TGTGCCAGTAGTGCCAGCGGGGGGCCCTACGAGCAGTACTTC. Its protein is CASSASGGPYEQYF.

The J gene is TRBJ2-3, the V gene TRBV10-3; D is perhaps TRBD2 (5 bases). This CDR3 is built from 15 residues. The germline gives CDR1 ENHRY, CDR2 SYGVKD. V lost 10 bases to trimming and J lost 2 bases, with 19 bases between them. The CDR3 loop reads CATTEEGLLTDTQYF. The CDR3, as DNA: TGTGCCACAACCGAGGAAGGACTCCTCACAGATACGCAGTATTTT.

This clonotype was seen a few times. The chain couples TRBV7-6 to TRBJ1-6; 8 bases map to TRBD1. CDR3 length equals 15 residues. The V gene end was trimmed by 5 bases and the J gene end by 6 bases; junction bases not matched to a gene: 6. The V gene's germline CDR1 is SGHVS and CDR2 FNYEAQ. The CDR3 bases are TGTGCCAGCAGCACAACCACAGGGGGTAATTCACCCCTCCACTTT. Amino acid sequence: CASSTTTGGNSPLHF.

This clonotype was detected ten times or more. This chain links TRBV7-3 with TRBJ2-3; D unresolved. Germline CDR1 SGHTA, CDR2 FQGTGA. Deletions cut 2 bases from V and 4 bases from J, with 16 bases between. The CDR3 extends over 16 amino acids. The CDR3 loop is CASSLRGSPGSDTQYF. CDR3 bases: TGTGCCAGCAGCTTACGTGGCAGTCCTGGGTCAGATACGCAGTATTTT.

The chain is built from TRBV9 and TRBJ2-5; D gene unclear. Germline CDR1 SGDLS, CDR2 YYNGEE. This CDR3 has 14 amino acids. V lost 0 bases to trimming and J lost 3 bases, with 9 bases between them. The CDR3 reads CASSVDIEEETQYF. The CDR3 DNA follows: TGTGCCAGCAGCGTAGATATAGAAGAAGAGACCCAGTACTTC.